This T cell receptor beta chain was retrieved from a study of cytomegalovirus exposure and HLA in healthy donors. The PCR contained 60 Vbeta and 13 Jbeta primers. Profiling relied on immunoSEQ multiplex PCR, and the TCRdb table lists in-frame clones only, not all of them. This repertoire shows around 200,000 clones, approximately 67% found once; its top ten account for around 3.2%. The sample comprised PBMCs. This TCR came from a middle-aged man in good health and CMV-seronegative.

The CDR3 protein is CSVSTSGYNEQFF. The DNA for the CDR3 is TGCAGCGTCTCGACTAGCGGCTACAATGAGCAGTTCTTC. The genes are TRBV29-1 and TRBJ2-1; 9 bases are shared with TRBD2. The CDR3 consists of 13 residues. Losses at the gene ends were 6 bases for V and 3 bases for J; bases not matched to a gene: 3. Germline V gene sequence: CDR1 SQVTM, CDR2 ANQGSEA.